Presented here are 10 T cell receptor beta chains from one specimen sequenced in a study of cytomegalovirus exposure and HLA in healthy donors. Amplification used 60 Vbeta primers and 13 Jbeta primers. Generated by immunoSEQ multiplex PCR, the TCRdb table keeps only in-frame clones and is missing some. The sample has 150,000 to 200,000 clones. Sequenced sample: PBMCs. The receptor source for this set is a woman aged 60 to 75 in good health and CMV-seronegative.

A remark on this clone: Other nucleotide sequences in the sample specify the same CDR3. The chain combines TRBV5-6 with TRBJ1-3; possible D gene TRBD1, 5 bases. The CDR3 loop spans 13 amino acids. V was trimmed by 2 bases and J by 4 bases, leaving 7 bases between them. CDR1 is SGHDT, CDR2 YYEEEE, per germline. This chain's CDR3 is CASSLQVGNTIYF. CDR3 sequence (DNA): TGTGCCAGCAGCTTACAGGTGGGAAACACCATATATTTT.

As DNA, the CDR3 is TGTGCCAGCAGTGAATTGCGGGGCACTAGCACAGATACGCAGTATTTT. Translation: CASSELRGTSTDTQYF. The chain links TRBV25-1 to TRBJ2-3, with a tentative D call TRBD2 (6 bases). V was pared by 1 base and J by 0 bases, with 11 bases between. CDR3 length: 16 residues. Germline CDR1 MGHDK, CDR2 SYGVNS.

This chain uses TRBV7-2 with TRBJ2-3; maybe TRBD2 (5 bases). This CDR3 is built from 12 residues. Germline CDR1 and CDR2: SGHTA and FQGNSA. Trimming shortened V by 1 base and J by 8 bases, and 7 bases separated the two germline ends. In DNA, the CDR3 is TGTGCCAGCAGCTTAGTAGGAGGTACGCAGTATTTT. Translated, it gives CASSLVGGTQYF.

The chain joins TRBV27 to TRBJ2-3; D unresolved. The CDR3 loop spans 14 amino acids. Germline CDR1 MNHEY, CDR2 SMNVEV (reference sequence). V lost 8 bases and J 2 bases, leaving 14 bases between the germline ends. The CDR3: CASGPYSSTDTQYF. CDR3 coding DNA: TGTGCCAGCGGGCCCTATTCTTCCACAGATACGCAGTATTTT.

The V gene is TRBV10-3, the J gene TRBJ1-5; weak D call: TRBD1 (5 bases). Trimming pared 4 bases from V and 11 bases from J, leaving 15 bases between. The CDR3 contains 13 residues. Per germline, CDR1 ENHRY and CDR2 SYGVKD. CDR3 nucleotides: TGTGCCATCAGTGGCAGGGTTGGGCAGGCCCAGCATTTT. Residues: CAISGRVGQAQHF.

This rearrangement joins TRBV5-1 to TRBJ2-3; D possibly corresponds to TRBD2 (5 bases). From germline, CDR1 is SGHRS and CDR2 YFSETQ. The V and J ends lost 2 bases and 4 bases respectively, with 17 bases between them. The CDR3 sequence is 16 residues long. CDR3 protein: CASSFGNGGSADTQYF. Written as DNA, the CDR3 is TGCGCCAGCAGCTTCGGGAACGGCGGGTCGGCAGATACGCAGTATTTT.

The chain couples TRBV6-7 to TRBJ2-5; 7 bases fit TRBD2. TRBV6-7 is marked as an open reading frame, function uncertain. The CDR3 extends over 16 amino acids. The ends lost 4 bases at V and 2 bases at J; junction bases unmatched: 10. CDR3: CASSSPGGSVQETQYF. For the CDR3, the DNA is TGTGCCAGCAGTTCCCCTGGCGGGAGCGTTCAAGAGACCCAGTACTTC.

The V and J genes are TRBV28 and TRBJ1-1; perhaps TRBD1 as D (6 bases). The CDR3 has 16 amino acids. The V gene's germline CDR1 is MDHEN and CDR2 SYDVKM. Trimming stripped 5 bases from V and 6 bases from J, with 22 bases between. CDR3 DNA: TGTGCCAGCAGTGACAGGAGGGGGGAGGGGTTGGCTGAAGCTTTCTTT. It yields the protein CASSDRRGEGLAEAFF.

V gene TRBV7-3 combines with J gene TRBJ1-2, with TRBD1 as a possible D gene (6 bases). The germline V and J ends were trimmed by 5 bases and 3 bases, with 16 bases remaining between them. Germline V gives CDR1 SGHTA, CDR2 FQGTGA. The CDR3 has 15 amino acids. CDR3 amino acids: CASSRRGGSDYGYTF. The CDR3, as DNA: TGTGCCAGCAGCAGGCGAGGGGGAAGTGACTATGGCTACACCTTC.

The V call is TRBV6-5, the J call TRBJ1-1; 9 nucleotides agree with TRBD1. V was clipped by 2 bases and J by 3 bases; unmatched bases: 1. Germline V gene lookup returns CDR1 MNHEY and CDR2 SVGAGI. This CDR3 spans 14 amino acids. DNA of the CDR3: TGTGCCAGCAGTTACGACAGGGGGGACACTGAAGCTTTCTTT. Amino acid sequence: CASSYDRGDTEAFF.